The T cell receptor (beta chain) under discussion was sequenced for a study of T cells after yellow fever vaccination. Study-level points and caveats: Among primary-vaccination clones, most reappeared after the booster, at about 95% for CD4 and 85% to 90% for CD8.

With respect to this clonotype: Its matching antigen is unknown.

CDR3 size: 16 residues. Germline CDR1 MNHEY, CDR2 SMNVEV (reference sequence). The germline V and J ends were trimmed by 6 bases and 5 bases, with 22 bases remaining between them. By 5'RACE template switching, TCR cDNA was produced, with a universal primer site and UMIs added in the process. Via MiXCR, TCRdb re-called the 5' RACE reads, giving one row per CDR3 protein. This table has some 290,000 distinct CDR3 sequences, about 10% appearing once. This receptor was identified in a young man who received the YFV17D yellow fever vaccine. The material sequenced was CD4+ T cells sorted from PBMCs, taken 45 days after the yellow fever booster vaccination. The chain is built from TRBV27 and TRBJ1-1; D unclear. CDR3 sequence (DNA): TGTGCCAGCAGCTTTATCTGGATGGCCGGAGGGACTGAAGCTTTCTTT. It translates to CASSFIWMAGGTEAFF.